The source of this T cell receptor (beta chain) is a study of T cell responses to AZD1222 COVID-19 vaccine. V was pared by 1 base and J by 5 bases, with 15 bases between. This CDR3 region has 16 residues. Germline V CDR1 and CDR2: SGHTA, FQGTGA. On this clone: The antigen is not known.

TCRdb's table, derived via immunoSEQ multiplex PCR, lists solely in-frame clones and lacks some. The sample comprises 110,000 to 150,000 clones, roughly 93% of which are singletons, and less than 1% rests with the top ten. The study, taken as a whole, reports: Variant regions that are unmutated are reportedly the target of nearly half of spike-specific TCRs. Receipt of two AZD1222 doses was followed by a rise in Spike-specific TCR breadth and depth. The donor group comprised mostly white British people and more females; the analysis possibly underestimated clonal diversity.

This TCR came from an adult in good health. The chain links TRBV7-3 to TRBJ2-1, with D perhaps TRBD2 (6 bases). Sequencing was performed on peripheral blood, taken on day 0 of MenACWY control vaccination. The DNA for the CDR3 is TGTGCCAGCAGCTTAATCGCGGGAAGGGTCCACAATGAGCAGTTCTTC. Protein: CASSLIAGRVHNEQFF.